This T cell receptor (beta chain) was found in a study of T cell changes during pregnancy in multiple sclerosis. Data came from immunoSEQ multiplex PCR; TCRdb stores just in-frame clones and leaves some out. The repertoire consists of roughly 50,000 clones, with over 80% occurring once and the leading ten covering approximately 0.68%. The germline V gene encodes CDR1 SGHTA and CDR2 FQGNSA. V was clipped by 0 bases and J by 2 bases; unmatched bases: 16. The length of the CDR3 is 22 residues. The source material was CD4+ T cells from peripheral blood mononuclear cells, sampled in the third trimester of pregnancy. This sequence joins TRBV7-2 and TRBJ2-7, with 16 bases identical to TRBD2. The sequence came from a female donor with multiple sclerosis, enrolled in a pregnancy study. The CDR3 is CASSLALSQPGLAGGITYEQYF. In DNA form, the CDR3 reads TGTGCCAGCAGCTTAGCGCTAAGTCAACCGGGACTAGCGGGAGGGATAACCTACGAGCAGTACTTC.